A single sample is the source of the 22 T cell receptor beta chains below, sequenced in a study of early T cells in non-severe SARS-CoV-2 infection. TCRdb fed the 5' RACE reads into MiXCR, producing one record per CDR3 protein. This sample yields some 71,000 distinct CDR3 sequences, of which over 8% are seen a single time; around 16% belongs to the top ten. The material sequenced was whole blood, taken at baseline. The receptor source for this set is an adult who was a healthcare worker with PCR-confirmed SARS-CoV-2 infection or an uninfected control (not recorded which).

A few counts support this clonotype. The rearrangement uses TRBV27 and TRBJ2-3, with TRBD1 matching 9 bases. Germline V CDR1 and CDR2: MNHEY, SMNVEV (reference sequence). The CDR3 runs to 16 residues. Trimming at V came to 7 bases and at J to 1 base, leaving 9 bases not matched to a gene. The CDR3 DNA sequence: TGTGCCAGCACCCTCACGCGGACAGGGGGCACAGATACGCAGTATTTT. Protein: CASTLTRTGGTDTQYF.

V usage is TRBV6-2 or TRBV6-3 and J usage is TRBJ2-2, with D unresolved. The CDR3 runs to 20 residues. The germline V gene encodes CDR1 MNHEY and CDR2 SVGEGT. V was pared by 0 bases and J by 2 bases, with 22 bases between. For the CDR3, the DNA is TGTGCCAGCAGTTACTCGATTCGTTTAGAAGAAAAAATAAACACCGGGGAGCTGTTTTTT. Protein: CASSYSIRLEEKINTGELFF.

This chain joins TRBV30 and TRBJ2-2; D not resolved. Germline CDR1 is GTSNPN and CDR2 is SVGIG (reference sequence). The CDR3 has 11 amino acids. Trimming removed 3 bases at V and 7 bases at J, with 6 bases between. The CDR3, as DNA: TGTGCCTGGAGCGTTTTCGGGGAGCTGTTTTTT. It yields the protein CAWSVFGELFF. Drawing the rest from reference TRBV30 and TRBJ2-2, the complete variable domain is SQTIHQWPATLVQPVGSPLSLECTVEGTSNPNLYWYRQAAGRGLQLLFYSVGIGQISSEVPQNLSASRPQDRQFILSSKKLLLSDSGFYLCAWSVFGELFFGEGSRLTVL.

The chain uses TRBV18 and TRBJ1-5, with a tentative D call TRBD1 (6 bases). The CDR3 has 15 amino acids. Per germline, CDR1 KGHSH and CDR2 LQKENI. V was trimmed by 4 bases and J by 6 bases, leaving 16 bases between them. CDR3 loop: CASSRNQGTGQPQHF. The CDR3 DNA sequence: TGTGCCAGCTCACGTAACCAGGGGACGGGTCAGCCCCAGCATTTT.

This clonotype was seen a few times. This sequence joins TRBV12-3 or TRBV12-4 and TRBJ2-7; the match to TRBD2 covers 8 bases. This CDR3 contains 15 residues. The J segment lost 1 base and the V segment lost 5 bases, leaving 7 bases of the junction unmatched. The CDR3 loop is CASSRERESSYEQYF. CDR3 nucleotide sequence: TGTGCCAGCAGTAGGGAGCGGGAGAGTTCCTACGAGCAGTACTTC.

This clonotype showed up many times. Here the CDR3 DNA reads TGTGCCAGCAGCCCATCCGTGGGACAGGGGGCGACAGATACGCAGTATTTT. Amino acids: CASSPSVGQGATDTQYF. The chain links TRBV7-9 to TRBJ2-3, with 12 bases fitting TRBD1. Germline assignment: CDR1 SEHNR and CDR2 FQNEAQ (reference sequence). V shed 5 bases and J 3 bases; nucleotides not matched to a gene: 9. The CDR3 contains 17 residues.

This chain connects TRBV7-9 to TRBJ2-7, with a tentative D call TRBD2 (5 bases). CDR1 is SEHNR, CDR2 FQNEAQ, per germline (reference sequence). The CDR3 length is 15 residues. V gave up 3 bases and J gave up 0 bases, with 12 bases separating them. For the CDR3, the DNA is TGTGCCAGCAGCTTTCCCCGGACTGCCTCCTACGAGCAGTACTTC. Amino acids: CASSFPRTASYEQYF.

This clonotype turned up a few times. The chain joins TRBV11-2 to TRBJ2-2; 9 bases are shared with TRBD2. With 6 bases clipped from V and 6 bases from J, the junction kept 5 bases outside the gene matches. Germline V gene data show CDR1 as SGHAT and CDR2 as FQNNGV. This CDR3 contains 14 residues. The CDR3 DNA sequence: TGTGCCAGCAGACGACTAGCGGACGCCGGGGAGCTGTTTTTT. This translates into CASRRLADAGELFF.

The table lists this clonotype with a few counts. V and J are TRBV7-2 and TRBJ2-1, with D maybe TRBD2 (5 bases). CDR3 size: 15 residues. Trimming took 1 base from V and 2 from J, leaving 9 bases between them. The germline gives CDR1 SGHTA, CDR2 FQGNSA. In DNA, the CDR3 is TGTGCCAGCAGCTTAGATCCGGGGACCTACAATGAGCAGTTCTTC. Translating it yields CASSLDPGTYNEQFF.

In its sample, this clonotype was seen many times. The chain is built from TRBV12-3 or TRBV12-4 and TRBJ2-7, with a weak D call TRBD2 (5 bases). Deletions cut 8 bases from V and 5 bases from J, with 16 bases between. This CDR3 is built from 13 residues. The CDR3 DNA reads TGTGCCAGCCAAGGACTGGGTCAAGACGAGCAGTACTTC. Translated: CASQGLGQDEQYF.

This chain joins TRBV5-1 and TRBJ2-1; 8 bases are a match to TRBD1. The length of the CDR3 is 15 residues. CDR1 is SGHRS and CDR2 is YFSETQ in the germline V gene. V shed 4 bases, J shed 3 bases, and the junction held 6 bases outside the gene matches. The CDR3 nucleotides read TGCGCCAGCAGCGCGGACAGGGCAATCTACAATGAGCAGTTCTTC. Translation gives CASSADRAIYNEQFF.

This chain uses TRBV29-1 with TRBJ1-2; D not certain. Germline lookup yields CDR1 SQVTM and CDR2 ANQGSEA. Trimming pared 5 bases from V and 7 bases from J, leaving 17 bases between. This CDR3 region has 13 residues. CDR3 in DNA: TGCAGCGTTAAAGTCCTGGGGAATTCTGGCTACACCTTC. Its protein product is CSVKVLGNSGYTF.

This clonotype was recorded at least ten times. The rearrangement links TRBV20-1 to TRBJ2-1; TRBD1 agrees at 7 bases. Trimming at V came to 6 bases and at J to 5 bases, leaving 13 bases not matched to a gene. The germline V gene has CDR1 DFQATT and CDR2 SNEGSKA (reference sequence). The CDR3 runs to 15 residues. CDR3 sequence reads: CSAAGEGAGNNEQFF. CDR3 nucleotide sequence: TGCAGTGCGGCGGGTGAGGGGGCCGGAAACAATGAGCAGTTCTTC.

This clonotype was seen many times. The genes are TRBV12-5 and TRBJ2-5; a possible D gene is TRBD2 (5 bases). In germline, CDR1 is LGHNT, CDR2 FRNRAP. The V end lost 8 bases, the J end lost 5 bases, and 9 bases lay between the germline ends. The CDR3 covers 11 residues. CDR3 nucleotides: TGTGCTAGTAAGGGAGTTGAGACCCAGTACTTC. Its translation is CASKGVETQYF. The full variable domain, with the rest looked up from reference TRBV12-5 and TRBJ2-5, is DARVTQTPRHKVTEMGQEVTMRCQPILGHNTVFWYRQTMMQGLELLAYFRNRAPLDDSGMPKDRFSAEMPDATLATLKIQPSEPRDSAVYFCASKGVETQYFGPGTRLLVL.

This clonotype was seen ten or more times. The chain combines TRBV6-2 or TRBV6-3 with TRBJ2-1; 10 nucleotides match TRBD2. This CDR3 region has 16 residues. V lost 2 bases, J lost 5 bases, and 6 bases stayed unmatched. Germline CDR1 is MNHEY and CDR2 is SVGEGT. As DNA, the CDR3 is TGTGCCAGCAGTTACGGCCTAGCGGGAGCCCACAATGAGCAGTTCTTC. Translation gives CASSYGLAGAHNEQFF.

This clonotype was counted ten times or more. The chain joins TRBV7-9 to TRBJ2-1, with TRBD2 matching over 8 bases. Germline V gene lookup returns CDR1 SEHNR and CDR2 FQNEAQ (reference sequence). This CDR3 spans 16 amino acids. V trimming: 5 bases; J trimming: 3 bases; junction bases outside the gene matches: 9. The CDR3 sequence: CASSPAGSGSYNEQFF. The CDR3 nucleotides read TGTGCCAGCAGCCCCGCTGGGAGCGGGAGCTACAATGAGCAGTTCTTC. The full variable domain, completed using reference TRBV7-9 and TRBJ2-1, is DTGVSQNPRHKITKRGQNVTFRCDPISEHNRLYWYRQTLGQGPEFLTYFQNEAQLEKSRLLSDRFSAERPKGSFSTLEIQRTEQGDSAMYLCASSPAGSGSYNEQFFGPGTRLTVL.

This clonotype occurred a few times. The genes are TRBV7-2 and TRBJ2-3; 8 nucleotides align to TRBD2. The CDR3 loop spans 17 amino acids. From germline, CDR1 is SGHTA and CDR2 FQGNSA. Trimming cost V 0 bases and J 2 bases; bases outside gene matches: 7. In DNA form, the CDR3 reads TGTGCCAGCAGCTTAGCTCCCCAGCGGGGGAACACAGATACGCAGTATTTT. It codes for CASSLAPQRGNTDTQYF.

The table lists this clonotype with many counts. The CDR3 nucleotides read TGCAGTGCTCCGACTAGCGGGAGTATAAAGACCCAGTACTTC. It specifies CSAPTSGSIKTQYF. This chain uses TRBV20-1 with TRBJ2-5; TRBD2 aligns across 12 bases. Germline V gene sequence: CDR1 DFQATT, CDR2 SNEGSKA (reference sequence). Losses at the gene ends were 5 bases for V and 6 bases for J; bases not matched to a gene: 7. This CDR3 has 14 residues.

The gene calls are TRBV12-3 or TRBV12-4 and TRBJ2-3, with 13 positions matching TRBD2. V trimming: 7 bases; J trimming: 8 bases; junction bases outside the gene matches: 12. The CDR3 is 16 residues long. The CDR3 region is CASTRTSGRVRGTQYF. The CDR3 DNA follows: TGTGCCAGCACACGGACTAGCGGGAGAGTTCGTGGTACGCAGTATTTT.

This CDR3 reads CASSPDSYEQYF. The DNA of the CDR3 is TGTGCCAGCTCGCCCGACAGCTACGAGCAGTACTTC. The chain joins TRBV18 to TRBJ2-7, with TRBD1 as a possible D gene (5 bases). Trimming took off 6 bases at V and 3 bases at J, with 9 bases between the two ends. Germline loops: CDR1 KGHSH, CDR2 LQKENI. This CDR3 is 12 amino acids long.

This clonotype was found many times. This chain joins TRBV5-6 and TRBJ2-4; D ambiguous. Germline assignment: CDR1 SGHDT and CDR2 YYEEEE. With 2 bases removed from V and 7 bases from J, the gap between germline ends came to 19 bases. CDR3 length: 16 amino acids. The CDR3 nucleotides are TGTGCCAGCAGCTTCGCGAATGTAATCCTCGCGAACATTCAGTACTTC. Protein product: CASSFANVILANIQYF.

This clonotype was picked up many times. CDR3 in DNA: TGTGCCAGCAGCTTAGGCCGGGACAGGGGGTATAGCAATCAGCCCCAGCATTTT. As protein: CASSLGRDRGYSNQPQHF. V usage is TRBV7-8 and J usage is TRBJ1-5; the match to TRBD1 covers 11 bases. CDR3 size: 18 residues. Trimming at V came to 1 base and at J to 0 bases, leaving 5 bases not matched to a gene. CDR1 SGHVS and CDR2 FQNEAQ come from the germline V gene. Complete variable domain (other parts from reference TRBV7-8 and TRBJ1-5): GAGVSQSPRYKVAKRGQDVALRCDPISGHVSLFWYQQALGQGPEFLTYFQNEAQLDKSGLPSDRFFAERPEGSVSTLKIQRTQQEDSAVYLCASSLGRDRGYSNQPQHFGDGTRLSIL.